This T cell receptor (beta chain) was profiled in a study of blood T cell repertoires in COVID-19. V lost 3 bases and J lost 2; bases outside the gene matches: 4. CDR1 and CDR2 (germline): KGHSH, LQKENI. This CDR3 region has 15 residues. The method was immunoSEQ multiplex PCR; TCRdb's version includes in-frame clones alone and lacks a portion of them. The table has about 280,000 clones, roughly 89% seen once. The sequencing input was PBMCs or T cells enriched from blood (not recorded which). The origin of this receptor is a middle-aged woman who had recovered from COVID-19. V usage is TRBV18 and J usage is TRBJ2-3; 8 bases are a match to TRBD1. The CDR3 reads CASSPRDRFTDTQYF. The DNA of the CDR3 is TGTGCCAGCTCACCGCGGGACAGGTTCACAGATACGCAGTATTTT.